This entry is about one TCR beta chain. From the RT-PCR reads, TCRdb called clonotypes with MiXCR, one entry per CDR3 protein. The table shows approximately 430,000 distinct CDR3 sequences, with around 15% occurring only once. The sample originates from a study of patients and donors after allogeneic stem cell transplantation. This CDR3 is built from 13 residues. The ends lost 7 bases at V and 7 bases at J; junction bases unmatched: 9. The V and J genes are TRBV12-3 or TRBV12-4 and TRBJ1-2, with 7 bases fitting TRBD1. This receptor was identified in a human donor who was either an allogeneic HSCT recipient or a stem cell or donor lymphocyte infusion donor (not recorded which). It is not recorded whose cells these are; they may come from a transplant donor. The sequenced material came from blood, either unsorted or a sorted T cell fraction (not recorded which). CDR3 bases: TGTGCCAGCACCTTGAGGAGGGGGCTTGGCTACACCTTC. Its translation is CASTLRRGLGYTF.